This entry features one T cell receptor (beta chain) sequence. The antigen is undetermined. Enrolled patients, whose metastatic non-small-cell lung cancer was chemo-refractory, received focal radiation plus CTLA-4 blockade with ipilimumab. The sample comes from a study of radiotherapy plus CTLA-4 blockade in lung cancer. Study details: Across the patients, objective responses occurred in about 19%, and disease control in 30% to 40%. The study, taken as a whole, reports: The best prediction of response reportedly came from early blood T cell clone dynamics, with interferon-beta. TCR clones originating in tumors grew in number in blood after radiotherapy plus ipilimumab.

V lost 4 bases to trimming and J lost 4 bases, with 7 bases between them. This CDR3 comprises 11 residues. CDR1 and CDR2 (germline): SQVTM, ANQGSEA. Measured with immunoSEQ multiplex PCR; TCRdb has only the in-frame clones, and not every one. The repertoire includes some 66,000 clones, about four fifths of them detected once, and 3.5% to 5% sits in the top ten. The chain joins TRBV29-1 to TRBJ1-2; D remains unclear. The material sequenced was peripheral blood, taken from a patient treated with radiotherapy plus ipilimumab. The receptor comes from a human donor with non-small cell lung cancer who had a partial response to radiotherapy plus ipilimumab. CDR3 amino acids: CSVASSYGYTF. The CDR3 nucleotides read TGCAGCGTTGCTAGTTCCTATGGCTACACCTTC. The full variable domain, with the rest looked up from reference TRBV29-1 and TRBJ1-2, is SAVISQKPSRDICQRGTSLTIQCQVDSQVTMMFWYRQQPGQSLTLIATANQGSEATYESGFVIDKFPISRPNLTFSTLTVSNMSPEDSSIYLCSVASSYGYTFGSGTRLTVV.